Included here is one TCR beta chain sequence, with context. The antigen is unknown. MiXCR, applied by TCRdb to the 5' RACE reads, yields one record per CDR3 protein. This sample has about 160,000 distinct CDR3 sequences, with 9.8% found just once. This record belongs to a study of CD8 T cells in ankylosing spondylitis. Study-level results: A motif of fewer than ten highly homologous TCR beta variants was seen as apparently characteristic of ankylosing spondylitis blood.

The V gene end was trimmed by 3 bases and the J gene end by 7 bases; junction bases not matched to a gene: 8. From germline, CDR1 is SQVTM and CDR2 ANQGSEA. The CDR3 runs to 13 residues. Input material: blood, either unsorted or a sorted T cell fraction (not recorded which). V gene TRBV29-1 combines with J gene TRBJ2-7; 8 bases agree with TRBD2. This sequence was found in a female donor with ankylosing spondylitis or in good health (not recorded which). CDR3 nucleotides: TGCAGCGTTGATGGCGGGAGGTTGGCGGAGCAGTACTTC. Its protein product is CSVDGGRLAEQYF.